Reported below is one TCR beta chain. Its antigen remains unknown. Using its own MiXCR run on the RACE reads, TCRdb lists one record per CDR3 protein. The table includes under 300,000 distinct CDR3 sequences, about 9% detected once. The data were taken from a study of human T cells and chemical hapten exposure. Study background: The use of 2% DPC on 2 cm by 2 cm of upper inner arm skin constituted sensitization. Patch tests containing 0.01% DPC, applied to the upper back, were read at 6 days.

The time point here: pre-sensitization, week 0. Specified treatment: therapeutic diphenylcyclopropenone sensitization with weekly scalp DPC. Before extraction, the whole blood was not fractionated, and total RNA was taken from it. The CDR3 is made up of 16 amino acids. CDR1 is MGHRA, CDR2 YSYEKL, per germline. The germline V and J ends were trimmed by 9 bases and 1 base, with 21 bases remaining between them. General study results and limits: Expanded TCRs clustered into significantly more large CDR3 similarity groups than controls, the analysis revealed.

The sample consisted of whole blood, taken in connection with sensitization to the hapten diphenylcyclopropenone (DPC). This TCR was sampled from a woman in her 40s with alopecia areata. Some clones in this sample may be carry-over from other donors' samples. The genes are TRBV4-1 and TRBJ1-1, with D perhaps TRBD1 (5 bases). CDR3 nucleotides: TGCGCCAGTAAAGAAGGAGACAGCTTTTCGAACACTGAAGCTTTCTTT. Its translation: CASKEGDSFSNTEAFF.